This paragraph covers one T cell receptor (beta chain) sequence. This sample is part of a study of control samples from healthy donors and cancer patients. CDR3 length: 14 residues. CDR1 SGHDT and CDR2 YYEEEE come from the germline V gene. Trimming left V 4 bases short and J 0 bases short, with 10 bases between. Repertoires were generated with immunoSEQ multiplex PCR, while TCRdb's copy carries only in-frame clones and drops some. The sample yields approximately 170,000 clones, about 90% seen once. Sequenced input: blood. The sequence came from a woman in her 30s in good health. This rearrangement joins TRBV5-6 to TRBJ1-1, with D possibly TRBD1 on 5 matching bases. Here the CDR3 reads CASSTMTVNTEAFF. For the CDR3, the DNA is TGTGCCAGCAGCACAATGACAGTGAACACTGAAGCTTTCTTT.